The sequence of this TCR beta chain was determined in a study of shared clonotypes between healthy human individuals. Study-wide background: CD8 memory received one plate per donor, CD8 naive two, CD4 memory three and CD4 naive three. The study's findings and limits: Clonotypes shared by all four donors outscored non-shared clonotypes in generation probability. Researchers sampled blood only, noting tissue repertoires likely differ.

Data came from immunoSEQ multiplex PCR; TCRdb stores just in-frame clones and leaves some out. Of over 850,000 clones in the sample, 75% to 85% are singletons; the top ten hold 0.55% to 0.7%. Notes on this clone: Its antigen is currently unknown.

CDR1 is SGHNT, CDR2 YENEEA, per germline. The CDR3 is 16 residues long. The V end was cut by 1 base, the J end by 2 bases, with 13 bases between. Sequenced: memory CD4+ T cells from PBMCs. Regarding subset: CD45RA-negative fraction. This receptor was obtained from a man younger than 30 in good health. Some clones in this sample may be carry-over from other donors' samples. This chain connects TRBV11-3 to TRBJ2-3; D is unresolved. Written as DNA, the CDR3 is TGTGCCAGCAGCTTAGGTCCAGCCCCCCACACAGATACGCAGTATTTT. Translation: CASSLGPAPHTDTQYF.